This TCR beta chain comes out of a study of beta chain features in type 1 diabetes. This clone was counted ten times or more. Expressed TCRB transcripts were sequenced because the entire RNA isolate underwent reverse transcription. Measured with immunoSEQ multiplex PCR; TCRdb has only the in-frame clones, and not every one. The profile covers roughly 300,000 clones, with less than 10% appearing a single time and around 0.45% taken by the ten largest. The junction had 10 bases not matched to a gene; V was cut back by 4 bases and J by 8 bases. The length of the CDR3 is 15 residues. CDR1 and CDR2 (germline): SEHNR, FQNEAQ (reference sequence).

The chain recombines TRBV7-9 with TRBJ2-4, with 8 nucleotides matching TRBD1. The TCR comes from a woman aged 18-35 years in good health. Sequencing was carried out using central memory CD4+ T cells from blood. The CDR3 coding sequence is TGTGCCAGCAGCTCCCGAGGGGGACAGGAATACATTCAGTACTTC. Protein product: CASSSRGGQEYIQYF.